The sequence of this T cell receptor beta chain was determined in a study of patients and donors after allogeneic stem cell transplantation. TCRdb redid the calling of the RT-PCR reads with MiXCR, one entry per CDR3 protein. The data show 400,000 to 450,000 distinct CDR3 sequences, 15% to 20% seen once. V dropped 3 bases and J dropped 6 bases, with 9 bases sitting between them. The CDR3 totals 12 residues. CDR1 and CDR2 from the germline V gene are DFQATT and SNEGSKA (reference sequence). The source material was blood, either unsorted or a sorted T cell fraction (not recorded which). This TCR came from a human donor who was either an allogeneic HSCT recipient or a stem cell or donor lymphocyte infusion donor (not recorded which). It is not recorded whose cells these are; they may come from a transplant donor. This chain links TRBV20-1 with TRBJ1-3; D gene unclear. CDR3 protein: CSARLGKNTIYF. CDR3 nucleotide sequence: TGCAGTGCTAGGTTGGGGAAAAACACCATATATTTT.